This T cell receptor beta chain was sequenced during a study of CD8 T cells in Susac syndrome. Study summary: Treatment at blood withdrawal was none, corticosteroids, or intravenous immunoglobulin alone in Susac syndrome patients.

An amount of RNA that ranged from roughly 0.5 to 1 ug was reverse transcribed with random hexamers. Multiplex PCR with immunoSEQ amplified the TCR beta CDR3 across 54 Vbeta and 13 Jbeta. TCRdb recomputed calls from the immunoSEQ multiplex PCR reads with MiXCR, one row per CDR3 protein. The data show about 210,000 distinct CDR3 sequences, around 93% seen once. The study sequenced TCR beta in blood CD8+ and CD4+ T cells. The sample comprised CD4+ T cells from PBMCs. This clonotype originated in a human donor with Susac syndrome.

CDR3 loop: CASSPRTGYYEQYF. CDR3 bases: TGTGCCAGCAGTCCGAGGACAGGTTACTACGAGCAGTACTTC. The chain is built from TRBV27 and TRBJ2-7; 7 nucleotides align to TRBD1. The CDR3 spans 14 residues. With 5 bases clipped from V and 3 bases from J, the junction kept 7 bases outside the gene matches. The germline gives CDR1 MNHEY, CDR2 SMNVEV (reference sequence).